The 11 T cell receptor beta chains below were found in one sample sequenced in a study of T cells in Graves' hyperthyroidism and ophthalmopathy. Amplified TCR beta CDR3 regions came from RNA transcripts. Primed by the HTBI set, a first-round RT-PCR was run on the TCR CDR3. TCRdb independently ran MiXCR on the multiplex PCR reads; one entry per CDR3 protein. The sample consists of roughly 740,000 distinct CDR3 sequences, around 15% of them appearing once. The sample consisted of blood. The receptors were sampled from a man aged 18 to 30 with Graves' hyperthyroidism.

This clonotype was found a few times. CDR3 in DNA: TGTGCCAGCAGTTTTTCTCGAACACCCTACGAGCAGTACTTC. This codes for CASSFSRTPYEQYF. The chain employs TRBV28 and TRBJ2-7; D gene unclear. V gave up 3 bases and J gave up 2 bases, with 11 bases separating them. Germline CDR1 and CDR2: MDHEN and SYDVKM. This CDR3 contains 14 residues.

This clonotype appeared many times. CDR3 loop: CASSLRAGAPYEQYF. DNA for the CDR3: TGTGCCAGCAGTTTGCGGGCGGGGGCGCCCTACGAGCAGTACTTC. The chain couples TRBV27 to TRBJ2-7, with a tentative D call TRBD2 (7 bases). Germline CDR1 and CDR2: MNHEY and SMNVEV (reference sequence). The CDR3 sequence is 15 residues long. V was shortened by 3 bases and J by 2 bases, with 14 bases between the two germline ends.

There are many counts of this clonotype. The genes are TRBV9 and TRBJ2-7, with 9 bases identical to TRBD1. CDR1 is SGDLS, CDR2 YYNGEE, per germline. The CDR3 covers 14 residues. The ends lost 4 bases at V and 5 bases at J; junction bases unmatched: 7. The CDR3 DNA sequence: TGTGCCAGCAGCTTGGGGACAGGGAGACACGAGCAGTACTTC. Amino acid sequence: CASSLGTGRHEQYF.

This clonotype was seen only a few times. The rearrangement uses TRBV5-4 and TRBJ2-3; 8 bases align to TRBD2. CDR1 and CDR2 from the germline V gene are SGHNT and YYREEE (reference sequence). The CDR3 has 16 amino acids. J gave up 0 bases and V 2 bases, and 5 bases lay outside the gene matches. The CDR3 nucleotides read TGTGCCAGCAGCTTTCGAGCGGGGGCTAGCACAGATACGCAGTATTTT. It encodes CASSFRAGASTDTQYF.

This clonotype has a handful of counts. The chain employs TRBV11-2 and TRBJ2-5, with 10 bases that match TRBD1. This CDR3 spans 15 amino acids. J lost 5 bases, V lost 4 bases, and 7 bases had no gene match. Germline CDR1 and CDR2: SGHAT and FQNNGV. The CDR3 DNA reads as TGTGCCAGCAGCTCTAGGGACAGGGGAGCGGAGACCCAGTACTTC. Its protein is CASSSRDRGAETQYF. Variable domain in full (rest from reference TRBV11-2 and TRBJ2-5): EAGVAQSPRYKIIEKRQSVAFWCNPISGHATLYWYQQILGQGPKLLIQFQNNGVVDDSQLPKDRFSAERLKGVDSTLKIQPAKLEDSAVYLCASSSRDRGAETQYFGPGTRLLVL.

This clonotype was detected ten times or more. CDR3 region: CASSPGGRDTQYF. CDR3 in DNA: TGTGCCAGCAGCCCCGGCGGTAGAGATACGCAGTATTTT. The rearrangement joins TRBV7-2 to TRBJ2-3; D remains ambiguous. Trimming shortened V by 5 bases and J by 5 bases, and 11 bases separated the two germline ends. In germline, CDR1 is SGHTA, CDR2 FQGNSA. This CDR3 comprises 13 residues.

This clonotype was seen ten or more times. The V call is TRBV12-3 or TRBV12-4, the J call TRBJ1-1; D unclear. Trimming shortened V by 1 base and J by 1 base, and 7 bases separated the two germline ends. This CDR3 region has 14 residues. CDR3 in amino acids: CASSLGNSNTEAFF. The DNA of the CDR3 is TGTGCCAGCAGTTTAGGCAACTCGAACACTGAAGCTTTCTTT.

The chain carries TRBV6-1 and TRBJ1-2; TRBD1 matches at 9 bases. The CDR3 totals 15 residues. CDR1 MNHNS and CDR2 SASEGT come from the germline V gene. V trimming: 2 bases; J trimming: 8 bases; junction bases outside the gene matches: 9. CDR3: CASSESWDRVGGYTF. The DNA for the CDR3 is TGTGCCAGCAGTGAATCCTGGGACAGGGTTGGCGGCTACACCTTC.

This sequence joins TRBV5-1 and TRBJ2-2, with 7 bases lining up with TRBD2. Germline loops: CDR1 SGHRS, CDR2 YFSETQ. The CDR3 has 17 residues. V shed 4 bases and J 0 bases; nucleotides not matched to a gene: 9. DNA for the CDR3: TGCGCCAGCAGCAAGACTCCAGCGGGGACGAACACCGGGGAGCTGTTTTTT. It codes for CASSKTPAGTNTGELFF.

There are a few counts of this clonotype. CDR3 bases: TGCGCCAGCAGCCAGGAGACGGGAATTAATGAAAAACTGTTTTTT. Translated, it gives CASSQETGINEKLFF. The chain links TRBV4-3 to TRBJ1-4; D not certain. With 3 bases removed from V and 4 bases from J, the gap between germline ends came to 12 bases. Per germline, CDR1 LGHNA and CDR2 YSLEER. The CDR3 runs 15 residues.

The V and J genes are TRBV27 and TRBJ2-1; D is unresolved. Trimming took off 5 bases at V and 4 bases at J, with 9 bases between the two ends. From germline, CDR1 is MNHEY and CDR2 SMNVEV (reference sequence). This CDR3 has 13 amino acids. In DNA, the CDR3 is TGTGCCAGCAGTCCCTACTATTACAATGAGCAGTTCTTC. This encodes CASSPYYYNEQFF.